One and the same sample provided the 17 T cell receptor beta chains below, sequenced in a study of T cell changes during pregnancy in multiple sclerosis. The table came from immunoSEQ multiplex PCR; TCRdb's copy has only in-frame clones and leaves some out. Of around 62,000 clones listed, 91% are singletons. Material: CD4+ T cells from peripheral blood mononuclear cells, obtained in the first trimester of pregnancy. These receptors were collected from a female donor with multiple sclerosis, enrolled in a pregnancy study.

The chain employs TRBV19 and TRBJ1-2; a weak D match, TRBD1 (5 bases). CDR1 and CDR2 (germline): LNHDA, SQIVND (reference sequence). This CDR3 comprises 12 residues. The germline V and J ends were trimmed by 11 bases and 8 bases, with 18 bases remaining between them. The CDR3 sequence is CAAGRLSGGYTF. The CDR3 DNA reads as TGTGCCGCAGGGAGGCTGTCTGGGGGCTACACCTTC.

V and J are TRBV4-3 and TRBJ1-2, with D perhaps TRBD1 (5 bases). The CDR3 runs to 13 residues. Germline CDR1 is LGHNA and CDR2 is YSLEER. V lost 0 bases and J lost 8, with 10 bases in between. This CDR3 is CASSQEPGQGYTF. CDR3 coding DNA: TGCGCCAGCAGCCAAGAACCAGGGCAAGGCTACACCTTC.

This clone was observed a single time. CDR3 in amino acids: CASSLVQVSTDTQYF. Here the CDR3 DNA reads TGTGCCAGCAGCTTAGTACAGGTCAGCACAGATACGCAGTATTTT. The chain carries TRBV11-2 and TRBJ2-3, with D perhaps TRBD1 (5 bases). Germline-derived CDR1 and CDR2 are SGHAT and FQNNGV. The CDR3 sequence is 15 residues long. Trimming pared 1 base from V and 0 bases from J, leaving 8 bases between. The whole variable domain, remainder taken from reference TRBV11-2 and TRBJ2-3, is EAGVAQSPRYKIIEKRQSVAFWCNPISGHATLYWYQQILGQGPKLLIQFQNNGVVDDSQLPKDRFSAERLKGVDSTLKIQPAKLEDSAVYLCASSLVQVSTDTQYFGPGTRLTVL.

The CDR3 loop reads CASSLMGSGGQYF. CDR3 sequence (DNA): TGTGCCAGCAGCTTAATGGGGTCAGGGGGGCAGTACTTC. The rearrangement links TRBV7-2 to TRBJ2-7; 7 nucleotides align to TRBD1. This CDR3 has 13 amino acids. Germline CDR1 and CDR2: SGHTA and FQGNSA. Trimming removed 2 bases from V and 9 bases from J; junction bases left unmatched: 7.

The rearrangement joins TRBV2 to TRBJ1-4; 8 bases map to TRBD1. Germline trimming cut 8 bases from V and 7 bases from J; bases unmatched to any gene: 9. CDR1 is SNHLY, CDR2 FYNNEI, per germline. The CDR3 is 14 amino acids. The CDR3 DNA follows: TGTGCCAGCCGAGAACAGGGGGAGGGTGAAAAACTGTTTTTT. Translating it yields CASREQGEGEKLFF. Supplemented by reference TRBV2 and TRBJ1-4, the full variable domain reads EPEVTQTPSHQVTQMGQEVILRCVPISNHLYFYWYRQILGQKVEFLVSFYNNEISEKSEIFDDQFSVERPDGSNFTLKIRSTKLEDSAMYFCASREQGEGEKLFFGSGTQLSVL.

The gene calls are TRBV12-5 and TRBJ2-1; 7 nucleotides line up with TRBD2. The germline CDR1 and CDR2 sequences are LGHNT and FRNRAP. Trimming removed 5 bases from V and 3 bases from J; junction bases left unmatched: 10. The CDR3 is made up of 16 amino acids. Here the CDR3 DNA reads TGTGCTAGTGGTCCCTCTGGCGGGGGACTCTACAATGAGCAGTTCTTC. Protein: CASGPSGGGLYNEQFF.

The sample holds one count of this clone. The chain combines TRBV19 with TRBJ2-7; D is undetermined. V lost 3 bases and J 4 bases, leaving 16 bases between the germline ends. Germline V CDR1 and CDR2: LNHDA, SQIVND (reference sequence). The CDR3 is made up of 15 amino acids. The CDR3 spells CASSIVGDPRYEQYF. CDR3 in DNA: TGTGCCAGTAGTATTGTTGGAGATCCTCGGTACGAGCAGTACTTC.

The rearrangement uses TRBV5-6 and TRBJ2-7, with a tentative D call TRBD2 (5 bases). Germline V gene data show CDR1 as SGHDT and CDR2 as YYEEEE. This CDR3 has 14 amino acids. The germline V and J ends were trimmed by 0 bases and 3 bases, with 10 bases remaining between them. The CDR3 DNA reads as TGTGCCAGCAGCTTGGTGTGGAGGTTCTACGAGCAGTACTTC. Translating it yields CASSLVWRFYEQYF.

This chain connects TRBV2 to TRBJ1-5; TRBD1 matches at 11 bases. Germline CDR1 reads SNHLY; CDR2 reads FYNNEI. Trimming cost V 6 bases and J 2 bases; bases outside gene matches: 9. The CDR3 has 17 amino acids. The CDR3 DNA reads TGTGCCAGCAGCCCTTGGACAGGGGGCATGGGCAATCAGCCCCAGCATTTT. Its translation is CASSPWTGGMGNQPQHF.

This clone was counted a single time. This sample also contains other DNA sequences that code for the same CDR3. The chain couples TRBV29-1 to TRBJ2-3; maybe TRBD2 (5 bases). Trimming removed 5 bases from V and 3 bases from J, with 9 bases in between. Germline V gives CDR1 SQVTM, CDR2 ANQGSEA. The CDR3 sequence is 12 residues long. The CDR3 protein is CSVLRGTDTQYF. CDR3 nucleotides: TGCAGCGTTCTCCGCGGGACAGATACGCAGTATTTT.

The rearrangement joins TRBV2 to TRBJ1-4; 7 bases align to TRBD1. Per the germline V gene, CDR1 is SNHLY and CDR2 is FYNNEI. There are 17 residues in the CDR3. The V and J ends lost 9 bases and 0 bases, in that order; junction bases with no gene match: 13. The CDR3 reads CASRISSRGTTNEKLFF. CDR3 DNA: TGTGCCAGTCGAATTTCCAGCAGGGGGACAACTAATGAAAAACTGTTTTTT.

The chain is built from TRBV6-4 and TRBJ2-3, with 11 bases lining up with TRBD2. CDR1 is MRHNA, CDR2 SNTAGT, per germline. V dropped 6 bases and J dropped 5; count of bases not matched to a gene: 7. The CDR3 extends over 15 amino acids. CDR3 residues: CASRIAGGPRDTQYF. Here the CDR3 DNA reads TGTGCCAGCAGAATAGCGGGGGGGCCGAGAGATACGCAGTATTTT.

The chain links TRBV29-1 to TRBJ2-7; 9 bases map to TRBD1. Unmatched junction bases numbered 7, after V lost 3 bases and J lost 4 bases. Per germline, CDR1 SQVTM and CDR2 ANQGSEA. The length of the CDR3 is 14 residues. CDR3 amino acids: CSVDRMGQGYEQYF. CDR3 sequence (DNA): TGCAGCGTTGATAGGATGGGACAGGGTTACGAGCAGTACTTC.

This clone was seen a single time. The chain uses TRBV7-9 and TRBJ2-3; 10 nucleotides align to TRBD2. This CDR3 comprises 15 residues. Trimming removed 8 bases from V and 2 bases from J; junction bases left unmatched: 7. Germline assignment: CDR1 SEHNR and CDR2 FQNEAQ (reference sequence). This chain's CDR3 is CASLTLAGVTDTQYF. Here the CDR3 DNA reads TGTGCCAGCTTGACCCTAGCGGGGGTCACAGATACGCAGTATTTT.

V gene TRBV14 combines with J gene TRBJ2-7, with TRBD1 matching 7 bases. Trimming took 2 bases from V and 3 from J; bases not matched to a gene: 7. There are 15 residues in the CDR3. Germline V gene sequence: CDR1 SGHDN, CDR2 FVKESK. The CDR3 nucleotides read TGTGCCAGCAGCCAACTGGGACAGCCTGACTACGAGCAGTACTTC. Translation gives CASSQLGQPDYEQYF.

This clone appeared a few times. CDR3 in amino acids: CASSAGSSGGAFDTGELFF. The CDR3 DNA sequence: TGCGCCAGCAGCGCAGGATCTAGCGGGGGGGCCTTTGACACCGGGGAGCTGTTTTTT. This chain uses TRBV5-1 with TRBJ2-2; TRBD2 matches 12 bases. Germline trimming cut 4 bases from V and 3 bases from J; bases unmatched to any gene: 13. Germline V gives CDR1 SGHRS, CDR2 YFSETQ. CDR3 size: 19 residues.

The CDR3 DNA sequence: TGTGCCAGCACGGAGGGATTGAGAAATCAGCCCCAGCATTTT. Amino acids: CASTEGLRNQPQHF. The V call is TRBV2, the J call TRBJ1-5; D is undetermined. CDR3 length: 14 amino acids. The V end lost 7 bases, the J end lost 4 bases, and 14 bases lay between the germline ends. Germline V gene sequence: CDR1 SNHLY, CDR2 FYNNEI.